Shown below are 26 T cell receptor beta chains from a single sample sequenced in a study of shared clonotypes between healthy human individuals. TCRdb keeps only in-frame clones here, not all; method: immunoSEQ multiplex PCR. Of roughly 2,500,000 clones detected, 80% to 95% appear once; the ten largest clones hold approximately 0.37%. The specimen sequenced was naive CD4+ T cells from PBMCs. Subset given: CD45RA+ positively selected. Every receptor here comes from a man between 18 and 35 years old in good health. Some clones in this sample may be carry-over from other donors' samples.

The V and J genes are TRBV7-2 and TRBJ2-3, with 8 bases identical to TRBD2. Trimming took 5 bases from V and 5 from J; bases not matched to a gene: 9. CDR1 SGHTA and CDR2 FQGNSA come from the germline V gene. The CDR3 covers 15 residues. The CDR3 sequence is CASSTSGRGEDTQYF. The CDR3 DNA reads TGTGCCAGCAGCACTAGCGGTCGAGGGGAAGATACGCAGTATTTT.

The chain joins TRBV21-1 to TRBJ2-2; TRBD2 was called by the table and not checked on the DNA. TRBV21-1 is described as a pseudogene. The CDR3 is 22 residues long. CDR3 sequence: CASSKGLRGLAGGPYSTGELFF. CDR3 coding DNA: TGTGCCAGCAGCAAAGGCCTGAGGGGACTAGCGGGAGGGCCGTATAGCACCGGGGAGCTGTTTTTT.

V is TRBV5-1 and J is TRBJ1-2, with D uncertain. The CDR3 spans 14 residues. CDR1 and CDR2 from the germline V gene are SGHRS and YFSETQ. V lost 0 bases and J lost 1, with 7 bases in between. The CDR3: CASSLEPSNYGYTF. CDR3 nucleotides: TGCGCCAGCAGCTTGGAGCCCAGTAACTATGGCTACACCTTC.

Note on this clone: This sample also contains other DNA sequences that code for the same CDR3. The chain is built from TRBV7-3 and TRBJ2-2; no definite D call. The CDR3 extends over 15 amino acids. The V gene lost 4 bases and the J gene lost 0 bases, with 9 bases spanning the gap. In germline, CDR1 is SGHTA, CDR2 FQGTGA. The CDR3 protein is CASSSGLSNTGELFF. Here the CDR3 DNA reads TGTGCCAGCAGCTCGGGCCTTTCGAACACCGGGGAGCTGTTTTTT.

The V gene is TRBV5-1, the J gene TRBJ2-4; D uncertain. Trimming took off 0 bases at V and 0 bases at J, with 7 bases between the two ends. The CDR3 totals 15 residues. Looked up from germline, CDR1 is SGHRS and CDR2 is YFSETQ. The CDR3 nucleotides are TGCGCCAGCAGCTTGGAGAGCATAGCCAAAAACATTCAGTACTTC. Translation gives CASSLESIAKNIQYF.

The CDR3 spells CSVGASGSIDTQYF. In DNA form, the CDR3 reads TGCAGCGTTGGGGCTAGCGGGAGTATAGATACGCAGTATTTT. This chain joins TRBV29-1 and TRBJ2-3, with 10 bases identical to TRBD2. CDR3 length: 14 amino acids. CDR1 is SQVTM and CDR2 is ANQGSEA in the germline V gene. The V segment lost 4 bases and the J segment 5 bases; nucleotides outside the gene matches: 6.

The CDR3 DNA reads TGCGCCAGCAGGCAACCCCCGGGCAGGGGTTCCAACGAGCAGTACTTC. Residues: CASRQPPGRGSNEQYF. The chain links TRBV23-1 to TRBJ2-7, with TRBD1 as a possible D gene (6 bases). TRBV23-1 is flagged as an ORF with uncertain function. This CDR3 is built from 16 residues. V lost 6 bases to trimming and J lost 5 bases, with 23 bases between them.

CDR3 region: CASSLGRVAGALHEQYF. CDR3 in DNA: TGTGCCAGCAGCTTAGGGCGGGTAGCGGGAGCGCTCCACGAGCAGTACTTC. The genes are TRBV7-2 and TRBJ2-7, with 9 bases fitting TRBD2. The germline V gene encodes CDR1 SGHTA and CDR2 FQGNSA. V shed 1 base and J 5 bases; nucleotides not matched to a gene: 12. The CDR3 has 17 residues.

Of note for this clone: The junction shows a germline mismatch at one end, possibly a read error. This chain uses TRBV7-9 with TRBJ2-1; D possibly corresponds to TRBD2 (5 bases). From germline, CDR1 is SEHNR and CDR2 FQNEAQ (reference sequence). CDR3 size: 15 residues. CDR3 sequence: CASSQDSDHWREQFF. CDR3 bases: TGCGCCAGCAGCCAAGATAGCGACCATTGGCGTGAGCAGTTCTTC. The full variable domain, with the rest looked up from reference TRBV7-9 and TRBJ2-1, is DTGVSQNPRHKITKRGQNVTFRCDPISEHNRLYWYRQTLGQGPEFLTYFQNEAQLEKSRLLSDRFSAERPKGSFSTLEIQRTEQGDSAMYLCASSQDSDHWREQFFGPGTRLTVL.

The rearrangement links TRBV18 to TRBJ2-1; 7 nucleotides align to TRBD2. Germline-derived CDR1 and CDR2 are KGHSH and LQKENI. The CDR3 loop spans 16 amino acids. After removal of 2 bases from V and 2 bases from J, the junction contained 6 bases not matched to a gene. Here the CDR3 DNA reads TGTGCCAGCTCACCAGTTATTGCGGGAGCCTACAATGAGCAGTTCTTC. This codes for CASSPVIAGAYNEQFF.

The J gene is TRBJ1-5, the V gene TRBV2; 10 bases are shared with TRBD1. This CDR3 has 15 amino acids. Losses at the gene ends were 5 bases for V and 3 bases for J; bases not matched to a gene: 4. Germline V lookup: CDR1 SNHLY, CDR2 FYNNEI. In nucleotides, the CDR3 is TGTGCCAGCAGTAGACAGGGGGCGAACAATCAGCCCCAGCATTTT. This encodes CASSRQGANNQPQHF.

The rearrangement joins TRBV20-1 to TRBJ2-7; either TRBD1 or TRBD2 may fit D (5 bases each). This CDR3 region has 10 residues. Per germline, CDR1 DFQATT and CDR2 SNEGSKA (reference sequence). V lost 3 bases and J lost 12, with 12 bases in between. The CDR3, as DNA: TGCAGTGCTAGGGGACCTCAGGGGTACTTC. It specifies CSARGPQGYF.

The rearrangement links TRBV18 to TRBJ1-2, with 7 positions matching TRBD1. Losses at the gene ends were 3 bases for V and 6 bases for J; bases not matched to a gene: 4. In germline, CDR1 is KGHSH, CDR2 LQKENI. CDR3 length equals 13 residues. CDR3 nucleotides: TGTGCCAGCTCACCGACAGGGCTAAATGGCTACACCTTC. Amino acid sequence: CASSPTGLNGYTF.

The genes are TRBV6-5 and TRBJ1-3; D is possibly TRBD1 (5 bases). V was clipped by 3 bases and J by 2 bases, with 11 bases between them. Germline V lookup: CDR1 MNHEY, CDR2 SVGAGI. The CDR3 has 15 amino acids. CDR3 sequence (DNA): TGTGCCAGCAGTTATATGCAGGGTACTGGAAACACCATATATTTT. This translates into CASSYMQGTGNTIYF.

V gene TRBV5-1 combines with J gene TRBJ1-3; D is unclear. This CDR3 contains 13 residues. Germline values: CDR1 SGHRS, CDR2 YFSETQ. Trimming stripped 2 bases from V and 0 bases from J, with 3 bases between. In nucleotides, the CDR3 is TGCGCCAGCAGCTTTGACTCTGGAAACACCATATATTTT. Translating it yields CASSFDSGNTIYF.

Concerning this clone: Other nucleotide sequences from this sample produce the same CDR3. The chain is built from TRBV28 and TRBJ2-3; D gene ambiguous. The CDR3 sequence is 13 residues long. Germline V gives CDR1 MDHEN, CDR2 SYDVKM. Deletions cut 9 bases from V and 1 base from J, with 11 bases between. In DNA form, the CDR3 reads TGTGCCAGTAGGGCCCCCGGCACAGATACGCAGTATTTT. Amino acid sequence: CASRAPGTDTQYF. The full variable domain, its missing parts supplied by reference TRBV28 and TRBJ2-3, is DVKVTQSSRYLVKRTGEKVFLECVQDMDHENMFWYRQDPGLGLRLIYFSYDVKMKEKGDIPEGYSVSREKKERFSLILESASTNQTSMYLCASRAPGTDTQYFGPGTRLTVL.

This chain links TRBV11-2 with TRBJ2-7, with a weak D call TRBD2 (6 bases). Germline loops: CDR1 SGHAT, CDR2 FQNNGV. Trimming pared 2 bases from V and 3 bases from J, leaving 17 bases between. The CDR3 contains 16 residues. CDR3 DNA sequence: TGTGCCAGCAGCTTATCGGTCGGGAGCCCTTACTACGAGCAGTACTTC. The encoded protein is CASSLSVGSPYYEQYF.

This clone showed up just once. One end of the junction fails to match germline, which may point to a read error. V and J are TRBV2 and TRBJ2-7; D perhaps matches TRBD1 (5 bases). The length of the CDR3 is 11 residues. Germline CDR1 SNHLY, CDR2 FYNNEI. CDR3: CASSEVARVYF. CDR3 DNA: TGTGCCAGCAGTGAAGTAGCCAGGGTTTATTTC.

On this clone itself: Other DNA sequences of this sample code for an identical CDR3. Here the CDR3 reads CASSPGLAKNIQYF. The CDR3 DNA reads TGTGCCAGCAGCCCAGGACTAGCCAAAAACATTCAGTACTTC. The V gene is TRBV7-2, the J gene TRBJ2-4; the D gene is possibly TRBD2 (5 bases). V was shortened by 5 bases and J by 0 bases, with 8 bases between the two germline ends. CDR1 is SGHTA, CDR2 FQGNSA, per germline. The length of the CDR3 is 14 residues.

In its sample, this clone was seen a few times. V is TRBV10-3 and J is TRBJ1-5; D gene unclear. Germline CDR1 reads ENHRY; CDR2 reads SYGVKD. There are 12 residues in the CDR3. Trimming cost V 4 bases and J 3 bases, with 4 bases left between them. CDR3 sequence reads: CAISAPNQPQHF. In nucleotides, the CDR3 is TGTGCCATCAGTGCCCCCAATCAGCCCCAGCATTTT.

This chain joins TRBV18 and TRBJ2-5; TRBD1 matches 8 bases. Germline trimming cut 5 bases from V and 4 bases from J; bases unmatched to any gene: 9. CDR3 size: 15 residues. Germline V lookup: CDR1 KGHSH, CDR2 LQKENI. The CDR3 region has the DNA TGTGCCAGCTCATCTTCTAGGACAGGGTTAGAGACCCAGTACTTC. Translation: CASSSSRTGLETQYF.

The chain carries TRBV27 and TRBJ2-7; no clear D. Trimming took 7 bases from V and 0 from J, leaving 10 bases between them. This CDR3 comprises 13 residues. Germline values: CDR1 MNHEY, CDR2 SMNVEV (reference sequence). The CDR3 region has the DNA TGTGCCAGCAATCAACAGCACTCCTACGAGCAGTACTTC. This encodes CASNQQHSYEQYF.

The chain links TRBV14 to TRBJ2-6; weak D call: TRBD1 (6 bases). V was cut by 4 bases and J by 2 bases, with 12 bases left in between. CDR3 size: 16 residues. CDR1 and CDR2 from the germline V gene are SGHDN and FVKESK. The CDR3 is CASSRLPGAGANVLTF. CDR3 coding DNA: TGTGCCAGCAGCCGCCTCCCAGGGGCTGGGGCCAACGTCCTGACTTTC. The full variable domain, completed using reference TRBV14 and TRBJ2-6, is EAGVTQFPSHSVIEKGQTVTLRCDPISGHDNLYWYRRVMGKEIKFLLHFVKESKQDESGMPNNRFLAERTGGTYSTLKVQPAELEDSGVYFCASSRLPGAGANVLTFGAGSRLTVL.

Points on this clone: A much more abundant neighbour one base away suggests this may be a read error. Other nucleotide sequences from this sample produce the same CDR3. The V and J genes are TRBV5-1 and TRBJ2-5; D call uncertain. V was pared by 4 bases and J by 1 base, with 2 bases between. CDR3 length: 11 amino acids. Germline CDR1 and CDR2: SGHRS and YFSETQ. The CDR3: CASSPQETQYF. CDR3 bases: TGCGCCAGCAGCCCCCAAGAGACCCAGTACTTC.

J is TRBJ2-7 and V is TRBV27; D gene uncertain. Germline V gene sequence: CDR1 MNHEY, CDR2 SMNVEV (reference sequence). This CDR3 is built from 18 residues. V was pared by 1 base and J by 0 bases, with 19 bases between. CDR3 bases: TGTGCCAGCAGTTTATTTTCCGTGAGTGGGTCCAGCTCCTACGAGCAGTACTTC. It encodes CASSLFSVSGSSSYEQYF.

As concerns this clone: Within the sample, other DNA sequences also encode this same CDR3. The rearrangement joins TRBV9 to TRBJ2-7; no definite D call. Germline CDR1 is SGDLS and CDR2 is YYNGEE. V was clipped by 2 bases and J by 1 base, with 10 bases between them. The CDR3 loop spans 14 amino acids. The CDR3 sequence is CASSVRSYSYEQYF. DNA of the CDR3: TGTGCCAGCAGCGTCAGGAGTTATTCCTACGAGCAGTACTTC.